The 13 T cell receptor beta chains listed next were all sequenced from one sample in a study of cytomegalovirus exposure and HLA in healthy donors. This PCR relied on a set of 60 Vbeta primers and 13 Jbeta primers. Method: immunoSEQ multiplex PCR; TCRdb's copy keeps in-frame clones and lacks some. The repertoire consists of 150,000 to 200,000 clones, with over 60% occurring once and the leading ten covering 0.95% to 1.4%. Sequences were obtained from PBMCs. The receptors stem from a middle-aged woman in good health and CMV-seronegative.

The chain is built from TRBV19 and TRBJ2-5; 7 positions agree with TRBD1. CDR1 LNHDA and CDR2 SQIVND come from the germline V gene (reference sequence). CDR3 length equals 15 residues. V was clipped by 3 bases and J by 9 bases; unmatched bases: 13. The chain's CDR3 is CASSISGRGTGAQYF. The DNA for the CDR3 is TGTGCCAGTAGTATCAGTGGCAGGGGTACAGGGGCCCAGTACTTC.

This chain uses TRBV4-3 with TRBJ2-3, with 8 bases matching TRBD2. The germline V gene encodes CDR1 LGHNA and CDR2 YSLEER. V gave up 4 bases and J gave up 5 bases; unmatched junction bases: 11. This CDR3 is 16 amino acids long. The CDR3 region has the DNA TGCGCCAGCAGCCGTGGGGCGGGAGGCGGGGGAGATACGCAGTATTTT. This translates into CASSRGAGGGGDTQYF.

In its sample, this clone was seen a few times. The chain employs TRBV4-1 and TRBJ2-2; D gene unclear. The CDR3 totals 14 residues. Germline CDR1 is MGHRA and CDR2 is YSYEKL. Trimming stripped 2 bases from V and 2 bases from J, with 6 bases between. The CDR3 nucleotides read TGCGCCAGCAGCCAAAATCATAACACCGGGGAGCTGTTTTTT. Translation: CASSQNHNTGELFF.

The V gene is TRBV18, the J gene TRBJ1-1; D not certain. This CDR3 is 16 amino acids long. V gave up 0 bases and J gave up 4 bases, with 15 bases separating them. Germline CDR1 reads KGHSH; CDR2 reads LQKENI. The CDR3: CASSPPLYVEGTEAFF. CDR3 DNA: TGTGCCAGCTCACCACCGCTTTACGTCGAGGGCACTGAAGCTTTCTTT.

This clone was observed a handful of times. CDR3 sequence (DNA): TGTGCCAGCAGTTCGGTAGCTAACTATGGCTACACCTTC. It yields the protein CASSSVANYGYTF. The rearrangement joins TRBV6-6 to TRBJ1-2; D is uncertain. V was pared by 4 bases and J by 0 bases, with 6 bases between. The germline V gene encodes CDR1 MNHNY and CDR2 SVGAGI (reference sequence). The CDR3 has 13 amino acids.

CDR3 sequence (DNA): TGTGCCAGCGGGCGGACACCGATGAACACTGAAGCTTTCTTT. Its protein product is CASGRTPMNTEAFF. The V gene is TRBV2, the J gene TRBJ1-1; TRBD1 might be the D (5 bases). CDR3 length: 14 residues. V was cut by 8 bases and J by 0 bases, with 13 bases left in between. Per germline, CDR1 SNHLY and CDR2 FYNNEI.

The V and J genes are TRBV7-2 and TRBJ1-3; 10 bases are shared with TRBD1. J gave up 0 bases and V 7 bases, and 12 bases lay outside the gene matches. The CDR3 length is 18 residues. Germline CDR1 SGHTA, CDR2 FQGNSA. This chain's CDR3 is CASTPPGQGPASGNTIYF. In DNA, the CDR3 is TGTGCCAGCACCCCACCGGGACAGGGGCCGGCCTCTGGAAACACCATATATTTT.

The chain recombines TRBV19 with TRBJ1-1; D unresolved. Germline CDR1 and CDR2: LNHDA and SQIVND (reference sequence). This CDR3 is built from 13 residues. Trimming shortened V by 3 bases and J by 0 bases, and 5 bases separated the two germline ends. DNA of the CDR3: TGTGCCAGTAGTATTCAGGTGAACACTGAAGCTTTCTTT. Encoded protein: CASSIQVNTEAFF.

In nucleotides, the CDR3 is TGTGCCAGCAGTGAATGGGGCGGGGAAGCGGAGGAGCAGTACGTC. This sequence encodes CASSEWGGEAEEQYV. The chain uses TRBV6-1 and TRBJ2-7, with D maybe TRBD2 (6 bases). V was pared by 2 bases and J by 7 bases, with 18 bases between. Per germline, CDR1 MNHNS and CDR2 SASEGT. The CDR3 covers 15 residues.

The chain is built from TRBV5-4 and TRBJ1-1; 9 bases agree with TRBD1. Germline CDR1 and CDR2: SGHNT and YYREEE (reference sequence). The CDR3 covers 15 residues. V was clipped by 4 bases and J by 3 bases; unmatched bases: 7. The CDR3 DNA reads as TGTGCCAGCAGCCTTGGACAGGGGCTGCACACTGAAGCTTTCTTT. It specifies CASSLGQGLHTEAFF.

This chain joins TRBV27 and TRBJ2-4; D might be TRBD2 (6 bases). The CDR3 covers 17 residues. Germline CDR1 reads MNHEY; CDR2 reads SMNVEV (reference sequence). V lost 0 bases and J lost 0, with 12 bases in between. The CDR3 DNA sequence: TGTGCCAGCAGTTTATCGGGAGGAGGAGGAGCCAAAAACATTCAGTACTTC. Encoded protein: CASSLSGGGGAKNIQYF.

The chain recombines TRBV10-2 with TRBJ1-5, with unresolved D. V lost 3 bases to trimming and J lost 5 bases, with 8 bases between them. The CDR3 runs 13 residues. The germline CDR1 and CDR2 sequences are WSHSY and SAAADI. The CDR3 coding sequence is TGCGCCAGCAGTGACAAGCCCGATCAGCCCCAGCATTTT. Its protein is CASSDKPDQPQHF.

The V gene is TRBV7-2, the J gene TRBJ1-5; 7 nucleotides align to TRBD1. Germline V CDR1 and CDR2: SGHTA, FQGNSA. Unmatched junction bases numbered 5, after V lost 5 bases and J lost 1 base. This CDR3 has 15 residues. CDR3 protein: CASSPQGMSNQPQHF. The CDR3 nucleotides read TGTGCCAGCAGCCCACAGGGGATGAGCAATCAGCCCCAGCATTTT.